These T cell receptor beta chains were read from a single sample in a study of T-cell reconstitution after alpha-beta-depleted transplantation in children. TCRdb re-called the PCR reads through MiXCR, storing one row per CDR3 protein. The sample gives about 600,000 distinct CDR3 sequences, under 25% of which show up once; 14% is in the top ten. Source: PBMCs, mostly from graft donor cells, taken 360 days after TCRalphabeta/CD19-depleted stem cell transplant. The receptors were sampled from a boy under two years old who had a stem cell transplant for acute myeloid leukemia, so the T cells may come from the graft donor. The CDR3 runs from the conserved cysteine through the conserved F or W. A D gene is named only where the DNA matches it firmly. Size is stated for part of the rows, as once, few or many counts, or as a class when the clone is expanded.

>few|NA|TRBJ2-5|TRBV9
CASSGGDLETQYF
TGTGCCAGCAGCGGTGGAGATCTGGAGACCCAGTACTTC
>few|NA|TRBJ2-7|TRBV20-1
CSARDYLRGYEQYF
TGCAGTGCTAGAGATTATCTTCGGGGGTACGAGCAGTACTTC
>NA|TRBD1|TRBJ2-3|TRBV12-3/TRBV12-4
CASRWTGLTDTQYF
TGTGCCAGCAGATGGACAGGGCTCACAGATACGCAGTATTTT
>few|TRBD1|TRBJ2-5|TRBV7-9
CASSRDRVWETQYF
TGTGCCAGCTCCCGGGACAGGGTGTGGGAGACCCAGTACTTC
>few|NA|TRBJ2-3|TRBV4-2
CAISREGGTDTQYF
TGTGCCATCAGCAGGGAAGGGGGCACAGATACGCAGTATTTT
>NA|NA|TRBJ2-5|TRBV7-3
CASSLRGDRETQYF
TGTGCCAGCAGCTTAAGGGGGGATCGGGAGACCCAGTACTTC
>NA|TRBD1|TRBJ2-1|TRBV5-6
CASSFWDRAHNEQFF
TGTGCCAGCAGCTTTTGGGACAGGGCCCACAATGAGCAGTTCTTC
>few|TRBD1|TRBJ2-1|TRBV7-6
CASSPGQVNEQFF
TGTGCCAGCAGCCCCGGACAGGTTAATGAGCAGTTCTTC
>few|NA|TRBJ2-7|TRBV5-5
CASSLIGSSSYEQYF
TGTGCCAGCAGCTTGATCGGTTCCTCATCCTACGAGCAGTACTTC
>NA|NA|TRBJ2-5|TRBV7-8
CASSSGTLRETQYF
TGTGCCAGCAGCTCGGGGACGCTGCGGGAGACCCAGTACTTC
>NA|NA|TRBJ2-1|TRBV20-1
CSARESRAEQFF
TGCAGTGCTAGAGAAAGCAGGGCCGAGCAGTTCTTC
>NA|TRBD2|TRBJ2-5|TRBV6-1
CASSPGPIAGETQYF
TGTGCCAGCAGTCCAGGCCCCATAGCGGGAGAGACCCAGTACTTC
>once|NA|TRBJ2-2|TRBV9
CASSPQWARTGELFF
TGTGCCAGCAGCCCGCAGTGGGCGAGGACCGGGGAGCTGTTTTTT
>NA|TRBD1|TRBJ1-1|TRBV7-9
CASSLVQGAAEAFF
TGTGCCAGCAGCTTAGTCCAGGGGGCCGCTGAAGCTTTCTTT
>few|TRBD1|TRBJ2-2|TRBV10-3
CAVGTGQGGTGELFF
TGTGCCGTAGGGACCGGACAGGGAGGAACCGGGGAGCTGTTTTTT
>few|TRBD1|TRBJ1-2|TRBV29-1
CSVPKGTGGSGYTF
TGCAGCGTCCCAAAAGGGACAGGGGGATCTGGCTACACCTTC
>many|TRBD1|TRBJ2-5|TRBV4-3
CASSQTRQGVETQYF
TGCGCCAGCAGCCAAACCCGACAGGGTGTAGAGACCCAGTACTTC
>many|TRBD1|TRBJ1-3|TRBV6-1
CASRSDRALSGNTIYF
TGTGCCAGCAGATCGGACAGGGCCTTAAGTGGAAACACCATATATTTT
>many|TRBD1|TRBJ1-5|TRBV7-2
CASSLAYRGSNQPQHF
TGTGCCAGCAGCTTAGCGTACAGGGGGAGCAATCAGCCCCAGCATTTT
>NA|NA|TRBJ1-1|TRBV12-3/TRBV12-4
CASSLARTDREAFF
TGTGCCAGCAGTTTAGCGAGGACAGACCGTGAAGCTTTCTTT
>few|NA|TRBJ2-5|TRBV7-9
CASKTGTYQETQYF
TGTGCCAGCAAGACCGGGACTTACCAAGAGACCCAGTACTTC
>few|NA|TRBJ1-1|TRBV6-2/TRBV6-3
CASKGGTSNTEAFF
TGTGCCAGCAAGGGGGGGACCTCTAACACTGAAGCTTTCTTT
>NA|NA|TRBJ2-7|TRBV13
CASSLLLNYEQYF
TGTGCCAGCAGCCTCCTCCTCAACTACGAGCAGTACTTC
>NA|TRBD1|TRBJ1-4|TRBV12-3/TRBV12-4
CASSPTGQLPEKLFF
TGTGCCAGCAGTCCCACGGGACAGCTACCTGAAAAACTGTTTTTT
>many|NA|TRBJ2-3|TRBV19
CASNGDTQYF
TGTGCCAGTAATGGAGATACGCAGTATTTT
>NA|NA|TRBJ2-1|TRBV20-1
CSARDSLANEQFF
TGCAGTGCTAGAGATAGCCTAGCAAATGAGCAGTTCTTC
>NA|NA|TRBJ2-5|TRBV7-9
CASPPTYF
TGTGCCAGCCCCCCCACCTACTTC
>few|NA|TRBJ2-7|TRBV5-1
CASSLEQGGSYEQYF
TGCGCCAGCAGCTTGGAACAGGGAGGCTCCTACGAGCAGTACTTC
>many|NA|TRBJ2-3|TRBV5-1
CASSLEADTDTQYF
TGCGCCAGCAGCTTGGAGGCAGATACAGATACGCAGTATTTT
>few|TRBD2|TRBJ2-7|TRBV30
CAWSTGLAGATGNEQYF
TGTGCCTGGAGCACGGGACTAGCGGGGGCTACCGGGAACGAGCAGTACTTC
>NA|NA|TRBJ2-3|TRBV13
CASRSRGYTQYF
TGTGCCAGCAGGTCTAGAGGCTATACGCAGTATTTT
>NA|TRBD1|TRBJ2-5|TRBV20-1
CSARRQGQGETQYF
TGCAGTGCTAGGAGGCAGGGACAGGGAGAGACCCAGTACTTC
>NA|NA|TRBJ2-5|TRBV4-3
CASSQDLRGQETQYF
TGCGCCAGCAGCCAAGATCTTCGGGGCCAAGAGACCCAGTACTTC
>few|NA|TRBJ2-5|TRBV11-2
CASSSLPYQETQYF
TGTGCCAGCAGCTCCCTCCCGTACCAAGAGACCCAGTACTTC
>few|NA|TRBJ2-2|TRBV6-2/TRBV6-3
CASSLTRAPNTGELFF
TGTGCCAGCAGTCTCACCCGGGCCCCGAACACCGGGGAGCTGTTTTTT
>few|NA|TRBJ2-1|TRBV12-3/TRBV12-4
CASSGDNTGAEQFF
TGTGCCAGCAGTGGGGACAATACCGGCGCTGAGCAGTTCTTC
>few|NA|TRBJ1-5|TRBV12-3/TRBV12-4
CASSLREAQPQHF
TGTGCCAGCAGTTTAAGGGAGGCTCAGCCCCAGCATTTT
>many|TRBD1|TRBJ1-2|TRBV20-1
CSARDQGQGGYGYTF
TGCAGTGCTAGAGATCAGGGACAGGGGGGCTATGGCTACACCTTC
>many|TRBD2|TRBJ2-1|TRBV29-1
CSVVGTSGEGEQFF
TGCAGCGTTGTCGGGACTAGCGGGGAAGGTGAGCAGTTCTTC
>many|NA|TRBJ2-2|TRBV15
CATSIVGLHTGELFF
TGTGCCACCAGCATTGTAGGACTCCACACCGGGGAGCTGTTTTTT
>NA|TRBD2|TRBJ2-5|TRBV12-3/TRBV12-4
CASSLVAGGIQETQYF
TGTGCCAGCAGTTTAGTGGCGGGGGGAATCCAAGAGACCCAGTACTTC
>few|NA|TRBJ1-1|TRBV21-1
CASREGESEAFF
TGTGCCAGCAGAGAAGGGGAATCTGAAGCTTTCTTT
>NA|TRBD1|TRBJ2-1|TRBV18
CASSSGTGGVIMSNEQFF
TGTGCCAGCTCCTCTGGGACAGGGGGAGTTATAATGAGCAATGAGCAGTTCTTC
>NA|NA|TRBJ2-7|TRBV11-2
CASSLSRSAYEQYF
TGTGCCAGCAGCCTGTCTCGGAGCGCCTACGAGCAGTACTTC
>many|NA|TRBJ2-5|TRBV27
CASSLDPGAKETQYF
TGTGCCAGCAGTTTAGATCCAGGGGCCAAAGAGACCCAGTACTTC
>many|TRBD1|TRBJ2-6|TRBV10-3
CAISGPGTGTGANVLTF
TGTGCCATCAGTGGTCCCGGGACAGGGACTGGGGCCAACGTCCTGACTTTC
>few|NA|TRBJ2-2|TRBV15
CATRRDIDRTGELFF
TGTGCCACAAGACGGGACATTGACCGCACCGGGGAGCTGTTTTTT
>NA|NA|TRBJ2-5|TRBV12-3/TRBV12-4
CASSYPGTQETQYF
TGTGCCAGCAGTTATCCAGGGACGCAAGAGACCCAGTACTTC
>few|TRBD2|TRBJ2-7|TRBV5-6
CASSLLPGLTTYEQYF
TGTGCCAGCAGCCTCCTACCGGGACTAACTACCTACGAGCAGTACTTC
>NA|NA|TRBJ1-1|TRBV28
CASGPGHGYTEAFF
TGTGCCAGCGGACCGGGACACGGGTACACTGAAGCTTTCTTT
>NA|NA|TRBJ1-4|TRBV25-1
CASSEMWGPTGGGEKLFF
TGTGCCAGCAGTGAAATGTGGGGACCGACGGGAGGCGGGGAAAAACTGTTTTTT
>few|NA|TRBJ1-5|TRBV7-8
CASSLGGTNQPQHF
TGTGCCAGCAGCTTAGGGGGGACCAATCAGCCCCAGCATTTT
>NA|TRBD1|TRBJ1-1|TRBV5-1
CASSSDRVDTEAFF
TGCGCCAGCAGCTCGGACAGGGTGGACACTGAAGCTTTCTTT